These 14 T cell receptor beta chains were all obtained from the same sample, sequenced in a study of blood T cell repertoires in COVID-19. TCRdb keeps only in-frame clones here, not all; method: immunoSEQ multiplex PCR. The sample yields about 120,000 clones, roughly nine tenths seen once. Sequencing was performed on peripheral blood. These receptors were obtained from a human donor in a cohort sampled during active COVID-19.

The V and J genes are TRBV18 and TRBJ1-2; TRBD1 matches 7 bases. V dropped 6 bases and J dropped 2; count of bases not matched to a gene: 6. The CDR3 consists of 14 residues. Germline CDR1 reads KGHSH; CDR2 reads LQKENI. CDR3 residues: CASSQGQQNYGYTF. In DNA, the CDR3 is TGTGCCAGCTCGCAGGGACAGCAGAACTATGGCTACACCTTC.

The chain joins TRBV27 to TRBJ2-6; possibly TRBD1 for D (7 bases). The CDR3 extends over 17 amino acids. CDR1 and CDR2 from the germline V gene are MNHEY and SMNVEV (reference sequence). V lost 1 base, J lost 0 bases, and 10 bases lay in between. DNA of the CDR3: TGTGCCAGCAGTTTATTTCAGGGGGGCTCTGGGGCCAACGTCCTGACTTTC. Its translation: CASSLFQGGSGANVLTF.

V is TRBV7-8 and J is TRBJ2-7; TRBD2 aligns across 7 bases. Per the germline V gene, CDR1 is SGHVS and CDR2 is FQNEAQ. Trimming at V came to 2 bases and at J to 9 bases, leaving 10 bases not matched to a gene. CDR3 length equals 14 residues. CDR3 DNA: TGTGCCAGCAGCTTATACGGGGAGGGGACCGCGCAGTACTTC. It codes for CASSLYGEGTAQYF.

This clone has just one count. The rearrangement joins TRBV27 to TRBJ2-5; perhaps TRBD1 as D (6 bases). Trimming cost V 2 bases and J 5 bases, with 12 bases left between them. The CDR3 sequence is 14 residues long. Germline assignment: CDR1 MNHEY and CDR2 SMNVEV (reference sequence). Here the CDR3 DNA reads TGTGCCAGCAGTTTAGACAGGCGAAGGGAGACCCAGTACTTC. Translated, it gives CASSLDRRRETQYF.

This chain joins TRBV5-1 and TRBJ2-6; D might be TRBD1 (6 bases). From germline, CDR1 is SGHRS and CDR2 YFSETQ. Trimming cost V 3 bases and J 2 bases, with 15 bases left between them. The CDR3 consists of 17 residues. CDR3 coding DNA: TGCGCCAGCAGCTCGGGACACTCCCCGGCTGGGGCCAACGTCCTGACTTTC. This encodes CASSSGHSPAGANVLTF.

The CDR3 protein is CASSARQGNYGYTF. The CDR3 DNA reads TGTGCCAGCAGCGCCCGACAGGGGAACTATGGCTACACCTTC. The V and J genes are TRBV5-4 and TRBJ1-2; 8 nucleotides agree with TRBD1. Per germline, CDR1 SGHNT and CDR2 YYREEE (reference sequence). The V and J ends lost 4 bases and 2 bases, in that order; junction bases with no gene match: 4. The CDR3 extends over 14 amino acids.

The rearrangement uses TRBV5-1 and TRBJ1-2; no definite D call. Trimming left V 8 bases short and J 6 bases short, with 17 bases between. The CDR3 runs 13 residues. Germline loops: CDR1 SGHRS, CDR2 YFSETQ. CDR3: CASSYQVADGYTF. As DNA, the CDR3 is TGCGCCAGTAGTTACCAGGTTGCCGATGGCTACACCTTC.

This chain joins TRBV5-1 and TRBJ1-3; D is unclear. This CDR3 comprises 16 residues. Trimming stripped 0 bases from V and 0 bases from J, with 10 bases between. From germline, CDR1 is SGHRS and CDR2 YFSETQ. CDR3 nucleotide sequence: TGCGCCAGCAGCTTGGTTGCGGATTTCTCTGGAAACACCATATATTTT. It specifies CASSLVADFSGNTIYF. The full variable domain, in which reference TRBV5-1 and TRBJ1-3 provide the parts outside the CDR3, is KAGVTQTPRYLIKTRGQQVTLSCSPISGHRSVSWYQQTPGQGLQFLFEYFSETQRNKGNFPGRFSGRQFSNSRSEMNVSTLELGDSALYLCASSLVADFSGNTIYFGEGSWLTVV.

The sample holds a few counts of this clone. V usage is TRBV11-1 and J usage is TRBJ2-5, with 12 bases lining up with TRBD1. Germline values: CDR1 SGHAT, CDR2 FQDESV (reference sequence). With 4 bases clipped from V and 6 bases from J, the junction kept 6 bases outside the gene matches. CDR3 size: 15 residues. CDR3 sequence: CASSSGTGGIKTQYF. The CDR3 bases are TGTGCCAGCAGCTCCGGGACAGGGGGCATAAAGACCCAGTACTTC. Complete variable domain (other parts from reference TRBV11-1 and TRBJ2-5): EAEVAQSPRYKITEKSQAVAFWCDPISGHATLYWYRQILGQGPELLVQFQDESVVDDSQLPKDRFSAERLKGVDSTLKIQPAELGDSAMYLCASSSGTGGIKTQYFGPGTRLLVL.

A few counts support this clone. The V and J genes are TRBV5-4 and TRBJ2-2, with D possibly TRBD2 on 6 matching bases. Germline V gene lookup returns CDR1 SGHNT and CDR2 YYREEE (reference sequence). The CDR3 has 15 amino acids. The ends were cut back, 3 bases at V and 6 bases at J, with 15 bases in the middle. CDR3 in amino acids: CASSWGGERPGELFF. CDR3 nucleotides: TGTGCCAGCAGCTGGGGAGGCGAGAGGCCCGGGGAGCTGTTTTTT.

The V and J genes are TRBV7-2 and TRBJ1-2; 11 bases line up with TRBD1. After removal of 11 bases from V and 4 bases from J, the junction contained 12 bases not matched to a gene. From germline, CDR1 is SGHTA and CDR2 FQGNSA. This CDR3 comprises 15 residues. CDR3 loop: CARDGTGGDLYGYTF. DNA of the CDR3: TGTGCCCGGGACGGGACAGGGGGGGACCTCTATGGCTACACCTTC.

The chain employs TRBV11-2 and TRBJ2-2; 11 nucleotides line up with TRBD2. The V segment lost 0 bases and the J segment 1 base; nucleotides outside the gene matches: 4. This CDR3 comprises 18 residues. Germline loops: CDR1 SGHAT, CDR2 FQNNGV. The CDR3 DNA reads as TGTGCCAGCAGCTTAGATCCGGGACTAGCGGAGAACACCGGGGAGCTGTTTTTT. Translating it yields CASSLDPGLAENTGELFF.

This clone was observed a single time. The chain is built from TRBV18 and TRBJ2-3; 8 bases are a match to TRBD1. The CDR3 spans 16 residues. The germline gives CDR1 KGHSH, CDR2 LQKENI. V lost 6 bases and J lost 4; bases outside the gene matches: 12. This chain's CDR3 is CASSPYDRGGADTQYF. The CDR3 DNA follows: TGTGCCAGCTCGCCATATGACAGGGGAGGAGCAGATACGCAGTATTTT.

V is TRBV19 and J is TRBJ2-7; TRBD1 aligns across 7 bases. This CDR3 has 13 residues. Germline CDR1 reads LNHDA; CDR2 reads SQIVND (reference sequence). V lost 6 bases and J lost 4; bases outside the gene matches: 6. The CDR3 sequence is CASSRDRLYEQYF. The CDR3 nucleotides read TGTGCCAGTAGCCGGGACAGATTATACGAGCAGTACTTC.